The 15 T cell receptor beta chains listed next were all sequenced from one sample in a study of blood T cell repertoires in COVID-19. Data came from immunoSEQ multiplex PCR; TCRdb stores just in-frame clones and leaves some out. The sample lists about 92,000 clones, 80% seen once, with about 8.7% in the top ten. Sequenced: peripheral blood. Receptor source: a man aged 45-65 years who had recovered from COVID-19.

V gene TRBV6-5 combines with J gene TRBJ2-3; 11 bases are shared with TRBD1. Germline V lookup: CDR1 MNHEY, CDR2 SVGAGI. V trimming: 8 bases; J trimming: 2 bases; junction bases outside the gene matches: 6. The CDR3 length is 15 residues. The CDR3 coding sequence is TGTGCCAGCGGGGGACAGGGGGGTTTCACAGATACGCAGTATTTT. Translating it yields CASGGQGGFTDTQYF.

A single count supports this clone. Written as DNA, the CDR3 is TGCGCCAGCAGAGTTGGTGTCGGGAGGCTGGCAGATACGCAGTATTTT. Protein: CASRVGVGRLADTQYF. The J gene is TRBJ2-3, the V gene TRBV5-1; 7 bases are shared with TRBD2. Germline V gene data show CDR1 as SGHRS and CDR2 as YFSETQ. With V trimmed by 5 bases and J by 4 bases, 13 bases remained unmatched. This CDR3 comprises 16 residues.

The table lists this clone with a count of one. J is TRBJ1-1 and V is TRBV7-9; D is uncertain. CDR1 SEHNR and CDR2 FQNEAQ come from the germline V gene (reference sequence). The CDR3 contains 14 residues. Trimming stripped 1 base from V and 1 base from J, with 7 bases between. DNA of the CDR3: TGTGCCAGCAGCTTAGGGAGGTCGAACACTGAAGCTTTCTTT. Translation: CASSLGRSNTEAFF.

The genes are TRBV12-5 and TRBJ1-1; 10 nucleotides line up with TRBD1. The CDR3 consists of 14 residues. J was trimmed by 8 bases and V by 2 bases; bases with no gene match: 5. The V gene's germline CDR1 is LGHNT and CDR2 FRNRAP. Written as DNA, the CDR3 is TGTGCTAGTGGTTTGACCGGACAGGGGGGGGAAGCTTTCTTT. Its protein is CASGLTGQGGEAFF.

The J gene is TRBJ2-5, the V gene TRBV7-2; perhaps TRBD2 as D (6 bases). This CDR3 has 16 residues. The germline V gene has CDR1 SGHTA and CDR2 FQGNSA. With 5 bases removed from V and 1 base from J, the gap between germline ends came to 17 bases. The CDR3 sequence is CASSRLPGVGQETQYF. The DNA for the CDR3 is TGTGCCAGCAGCCGGCTACCGGGAGTAGGCCAAGAGACCCAGTACTTC.

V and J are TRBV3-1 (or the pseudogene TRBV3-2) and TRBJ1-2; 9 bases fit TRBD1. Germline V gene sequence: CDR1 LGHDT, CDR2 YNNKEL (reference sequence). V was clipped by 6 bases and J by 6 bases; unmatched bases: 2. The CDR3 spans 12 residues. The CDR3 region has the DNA TGTGCCAGCAGTCGGGACAGGGATGGCTACACCTTC. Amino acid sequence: CASSRDRDGYTF.

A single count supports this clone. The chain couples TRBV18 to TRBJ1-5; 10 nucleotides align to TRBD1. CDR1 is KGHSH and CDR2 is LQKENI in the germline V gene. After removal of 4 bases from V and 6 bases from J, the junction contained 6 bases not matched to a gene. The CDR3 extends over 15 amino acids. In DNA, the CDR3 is TGTGCCAGCTCACTGGGACAGGGGTTCGGTCAGCCCCAGCATTTT. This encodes CASSLGQGFGQPQHF.

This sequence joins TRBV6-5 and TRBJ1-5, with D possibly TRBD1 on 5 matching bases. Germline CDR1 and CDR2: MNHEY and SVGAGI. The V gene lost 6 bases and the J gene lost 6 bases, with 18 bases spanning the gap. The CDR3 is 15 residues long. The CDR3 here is CASRTTGARSQPQHF. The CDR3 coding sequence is TGTGCCAGCAGAACGACTGGGGCCCGTAGTCAGCCCCAGCATTTT.

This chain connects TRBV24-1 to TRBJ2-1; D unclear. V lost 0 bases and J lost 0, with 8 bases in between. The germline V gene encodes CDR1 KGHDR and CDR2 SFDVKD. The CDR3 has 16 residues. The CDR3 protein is CATSDLTPSSYNEQFF. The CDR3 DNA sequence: TGTGCCACCAGTGATTTGACCCCGAGCTCCTACAATGAGCAGTTCTTC.

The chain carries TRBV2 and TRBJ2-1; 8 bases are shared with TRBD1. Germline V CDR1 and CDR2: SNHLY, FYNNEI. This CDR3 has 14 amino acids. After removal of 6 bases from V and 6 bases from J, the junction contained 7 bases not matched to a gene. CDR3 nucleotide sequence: TGTGCCAGCAGAGCGGACAGGGTAAGCAATGAGCAGTTCTTC. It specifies CASRADRVSNEQFF.

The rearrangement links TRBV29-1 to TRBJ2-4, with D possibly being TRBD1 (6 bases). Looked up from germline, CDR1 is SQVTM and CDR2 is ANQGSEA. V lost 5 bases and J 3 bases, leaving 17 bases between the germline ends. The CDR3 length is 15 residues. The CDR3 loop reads CSVRDTLRDKNIQYF. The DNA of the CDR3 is TGCAGCGTTCGGGACACTCTAAGGGACAAAAACATTCAGTACTTC. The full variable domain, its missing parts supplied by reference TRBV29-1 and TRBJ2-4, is SAVISQKPSRDICQRGTSLTIQCQVDSQVTMMFWYRQQPGQSLTLIATANQGSEATYESGFVIDKFPISRPNLTFSTLTVSNMSPEDSSIYLCSVRDTLRDKNIQYFGAGTRLSVL.

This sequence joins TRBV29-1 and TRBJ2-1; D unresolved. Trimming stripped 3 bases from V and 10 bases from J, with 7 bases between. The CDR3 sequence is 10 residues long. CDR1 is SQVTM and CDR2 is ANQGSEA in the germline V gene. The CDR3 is CSVDAGEQFF. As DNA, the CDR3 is TGCAGCGTTGACGCCGGGGAGCAGTTCTTC.

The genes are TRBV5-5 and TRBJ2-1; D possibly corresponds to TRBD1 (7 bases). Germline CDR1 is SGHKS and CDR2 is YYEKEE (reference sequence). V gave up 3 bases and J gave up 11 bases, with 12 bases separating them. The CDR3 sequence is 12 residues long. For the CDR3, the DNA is TGTGCCAGCAGCTCGGGGGACAGAAAGCAGTTCTTC. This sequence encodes CASSSGDRKQFF.

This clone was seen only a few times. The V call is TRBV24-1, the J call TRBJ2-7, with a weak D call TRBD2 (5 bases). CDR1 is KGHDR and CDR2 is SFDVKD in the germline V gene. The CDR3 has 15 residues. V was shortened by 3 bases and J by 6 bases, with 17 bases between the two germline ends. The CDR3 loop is CATSDPSEEPLEQYF. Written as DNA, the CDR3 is TGTGCCACCAGTGATCCCTCGGAGGAGCCTCTCGAGCAGTACTTC.

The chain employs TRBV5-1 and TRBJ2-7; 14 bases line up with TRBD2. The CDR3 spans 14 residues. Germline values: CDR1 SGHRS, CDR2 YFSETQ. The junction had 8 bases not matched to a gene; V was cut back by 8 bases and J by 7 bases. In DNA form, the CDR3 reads TGCGCCAGTAACCGACTAGCGGGAGGGAGTGAGCAGTACTTC. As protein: CASNRLAGGSEQYF.